The source of this T cell receptor beta chain is a study of blood T cell repertoires in COVID-19 (dated by TCRdb to between 2020 and 2021). For context, the study as a whole: Samples from collaborators originated in the United States, Italy and Spain and spanned both the acute and convalescent phases of COVID-19. The material from the prospective study consisted of cDNA or gDNA derived from T cells, B-cell-depleted T cells, or PBMCs. Deeply sampled blood TCRbeta repertoires from subjects exposed to, actively infected with, or recovered from COVID-19 were included in the dataset. The repertoires were made available in a free public database intended to serve as a resource for research on the immune response to SARS-CoV-2. Samples were obtained from the ongoing ImmuneRACE study (first 160 participants) and from about 1,300 subjects provided by 6 global collaborators. A de-identified subject ID, COVID-19 status, age in years and sex were almost always included in the sample metadata. HLA class I and class II types, where available, came from metadata supplied by the sample provider rather than from assay-based typing. Results the study describes overall, beyond this receptor: Clinical and demographic metadata were provided uncurated, with the amount varying by source and participant.

Participants in the prospective study were aged about 18 to 95 years, lived in under 30 United States geographic areas, and enrolled through a virtual design. To assign participants to cohorts, the prospective study relied on clinical history that participants themselves reported in a screening survey and a study questionnaire. Recovered participants in ImmuneRACE Cohort 3 were defined as having two consecutive negative NP/OP PCR tests, clearance from a healthcare professional, or resolution of symptoms. Each participant in the prospective study had whole blood, serum and a nasopharyngeal or oropharyngeal swab collected by mobile phlebotomists. Prospective study participants could optionally give additional blood draws and questionnaires over an approximately 2-month period. Blood samples from the prospective study were shipped frozen or at room temperature prior to DNA extraction. The CDR3 runs 13 residues from the cysteine to the phenylalanine. Of the read, only the CDR3 DNA is kept; its 39 bases are in frame from base 1. CDR1 and CDR2, looked up from the germline V gene, are SNHLY and FYNNEI. Trimming takes 8 bases from V and 2 bases from J, and the germline ends sit 12 bases apart.

TCRbeta CDR3 regions were amplified from genomic DNA by means of the immunoSEQ Assay, a bias-controlled multiplex PCR. The original methods were these. The number of nucleated cells in each sample was estimated by amplification of reference gene primers within the assay. Sequence reads were collapsed and filtered to measure the absolute abundance of every unique TCRbeta CDR3 rearrangement. For each sample, productive Simpson clonality was calculated as the square root of Simpson's diversity index over productive rearrangements. Not all clones reach the TCRdb copy of this immuneACCESS table, which keeps in-frame sequences only. Checked studies attribute under half of the gap to unresolved V genes and leave the rest unexplained. V and J calls and clone size follow that table, whereas D and trimming were derived from the DNA. Present in this sample are 200,000 to 250,000 clones, roughly 84% of which were seen just once. The top ten clones comprise 5.5% to 7.5% of the sample.

In regard to this clone: Its antigen remains undetermined. No quality values exist for individual bases; no much larger clone is one base distant.

The receptor comes from a woman aged 40-49 years who had recovered from COVID-19. The sample was PBMCs or T cells enriched from blood (not recorded which). The sequence joins TRBV2 to TRBJ1-2; the D gene is perhaps TRBD1, on 5 matching bases. The DNA reads TGTGCCAGCTCCAGGGAACAGAACTATGGCTACACCTTC. This translates into CASSREQNYGYTF.